The T cell receptor beta chain described here comes from a study of cytomegalovirus exposure and HLA in healthy donors. PCR involved 60 Vbeta and 13 Jbeta primers. Clones were sequenced by immunoSEQ multiplex PCR, and TCRdb holds only the in-frame ones, with some missing. The sample holds 90,000 to 110,000 clones, roughly 80% seen once. The count of this clone is one. V was trimmed by 8 bases and J by 2 bases, leaving 15 bases between them. CDR1 is SGHRS and CDR2 is YFSETQ in the germline V gene. The CDR3 totals 14 residues. J is TRBJ2-3 and V is TRBV5-1, with D tentatively TRBD1 (5 bases). Sequenced material: PBMCs. This TCR was recovered from a man younger than 40 in good health and CMV-seropositive. The DNA of the CDR3 is TGCGCCAGTAAGACAGTGTTGAACACAGATACGCAGTATTTT. Its protein is CASKTVLNTDTQYF.